A selection of T cell receptor beta chains follows, all from one sample in a study of blood T cells in healthy people across ages. Each CDR3 protein gets one entry after TCRdb re-called the 5' RACE reads with MiXCR. The data show more than 800,000 distinct CDR3 sequences, more than 35% seen once. Sequences were obtained from blood. Receptors were obtained from a woman aged 55-69 years in good health. CDR3s include the opening cysteine and the closing phenylalanine or tryptophan. Clone sizes are given selectively: once, few, many, or a class where the clone is expanded.

cdr3_aa: CASSSRLASSYNEQFF
j_call: TRBJ2-1
v_call: TRBV7-9
clone_size: once

cdr3_aa: CASSLEGGGNQPQHF
j_call: TRBJ1-5
v_call: TRBV5-1
clone_size: NA

cdr3_aa: CASSQGTRAEETQYF
j_call: TRBJ2-5
v_call: TRBV3-1
clone_size: NA

cdr3_aa: CASSEEGTGSNEQYF
j_call: TRBJ2-5
v_call: TRBV5-6
clone_size: NA

cdr3_aa: CASSVRVAGGVADTQYF
j_call: TRBJ2-3
v_call: TRBV9
clone_size: NA

cdr3_aa: CASSSGVRDGDEKLFF
j_call: TRBJ1-4
v_call: TRBV5-8
clone_size: NA

cdr3_aa: CASSLVGTGQQPQHF
j_call: TRBJ1-5
v_call: TRBV7-2
clone_size: NA

cdr3_aa: CASSWNPMTGTYGYTF
j_call: TRBJ1-2
v_call: TRBV5-6
clone_size: NA

cdr3_aa: CASSLAGQGPYNSLLHF
j_call: TRBJ1-6
v_call: TRBV7-2
clone_size: NA

cdr3_aa: CAWSGGYGYTF
j_call: TRBJ1-2
v_call: TRBV30
clone_size: few

cdr3_aa: CASSPGFGGTEAFF
j_call: TRBJ1-1
v_call: TRBV12-3/TRBV12-4
clone_size: NA

cdr3_aa: CSAREELALNEQFF
j_call: TRBJ2-1
v_call: TRBV20-1
clone_size: NA

cdr3_aa: CASSLDAGEASNKFF
j_call: TRBJ2-1
v_call: TRBV7-6
clone_size: NA

cdr3_aa: CASSYRQGRSPLHF
j_call: TRBJ1-6
v_call: TRBV27
clone_size: few

cdr3_aa: CASSLSQGTTDTQYF
j_call: TRBJ2-3
v_call: TRBV3-1
clone_size: NA

cdr3_aa: CASSLITSSYNEQFF
j_call: TRBJ2-1
v_call: TRBV7-9
clone_size: few

cdr3_aa: CASKVTGPSYEQYF
j_call: TRBJ2-7
v_call: TRBV12-3/TRBV12-4
clone_size: NA

cdr3_aa: CASSGTSGRIQDTQYF
j_call: TRBJ2-3
v_call: TRBV27
clone_size: few

cdr3_aa: CASSLGRLLDSEQFF
j_call: TRBJ2-1
v_call: TRBV5-1
clone_size: NA

cdr3_aa: CASSFFTGYNSPLHF
j_call: TRBJ1-6
v_call: TRBV12-3/TRBV12-4
clone_size: NA

cdr3_aa: CATSGSFSNYGYTF
j_call: TRBJ1-2
v_call: TRBV15
clone_size: NA

cdr3_aa: CASSYTRTSGTSDTQYF
j_call: TRBJ2-3
v_call: TRBV6-2/TRBV6-3
clone_size: few

cdr3_aa: CASSQSGTGGLYEQYF
j_call: TRBJ2-7
v_call: TRBV4-2
clone_size: NA

cdr3_aa: CASSLGAGTPAANEQYF
j_call: TRBJ2-5
v_call: TRBV5-1
clone_size: NA

cdr3_aa: CASSYDTRSYEQYF
j_call: TRBJ2-7
v_call: TRBV6-5
clone_size: NA

cdr3_aa: CAISGLGGSYNEQFF
j_call: TRBJ2-1
v_call: TRBV10-3
clone_size: NA

cdr3_aa: CSAREKLVTRPNTQYF
j_call: TRBJ2-3
v_call: TRBV20-1
clone_size: few

cdr3_aa: CASSLSPGGYEQYF
j_call: NA
v_call: TRBV28
clone_size: few

cdr3_aa: CASSEGAALRGGYTF
j_call: TRBJ1-2
v_call: TRBV2
clone_size: once

cdr3_aa: CAIRQGSGNTIYF
j_call: TRBJ1-3
v_call: TRBV10-3
clone_size: NA

cdr3_aa: CASSPSGQSYGYTF
j_call: TRBJ1-2
v_call: TRBV18
clone_size: NA

cdr3_aa: CASSRIAGGETQYF
j_call: TRBJ2-5
v_call: TRBV3-1
clone_size: NA

cdr3_aa: CSVQGTGGSDYGYTF
j_call: TRBJ1-2
v_call: TRBV29-1
clone_size: NA

cdr3_aa: CASRRAHNEQFF
j_call: TRBJ2-1
v_call: TRBV10-2
clone_size: NA

cdr3_aa: CASSEGLAGSSTDTQYF
j_call: TRBJ2-3
v_call: TRBV2
clone_size: NA

cdr3_aa: CASSSYRGFGNEQYF
j_call: TRBJ2-5
v_call: TRBV6-2/TRBV6-3
clone_size: NA

cdr3_aa: CSARDALGGDSYEQYF
j_call: TRBJ2-7
v_call: TRBV20-1
clone_size: few

cdr3_aa: CASSLSGTQYF
j_call: TRBJ2-5
v_call: TRBV28
clone_size: many

cdr3_aa: CSARDPRTSGYEQYF
j_call: TRBJ2-7
v_call: TRBV20-1
clone_size: NA

cdr3_aa: CASSQGTAQETQYF
j_call: TRBJ2-5
v_call: TRBV4-1
clone_size: NA